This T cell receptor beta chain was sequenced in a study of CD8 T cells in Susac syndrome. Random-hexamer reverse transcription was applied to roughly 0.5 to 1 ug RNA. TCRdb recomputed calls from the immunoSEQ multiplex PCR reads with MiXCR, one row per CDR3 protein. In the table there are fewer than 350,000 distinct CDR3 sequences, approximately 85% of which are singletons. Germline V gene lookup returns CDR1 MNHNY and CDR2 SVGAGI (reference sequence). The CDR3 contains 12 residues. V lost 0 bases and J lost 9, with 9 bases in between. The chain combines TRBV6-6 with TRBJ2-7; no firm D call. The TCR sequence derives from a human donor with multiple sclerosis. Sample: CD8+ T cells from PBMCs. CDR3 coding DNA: TGTGCCAGCAGTTACTCTCAAGGGTTGCAGTACTTC. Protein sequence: CASSYSQGLQYF.